The 7 T cell receptor beta chains listed next were all sequenced from one sample in a study of cytomegalovirus exposure and HLA in healthy donors. Researchers ran the PCR with 60 Vbeta and 13 Jbeta primers. Profiled with immunoSEQ multiplex PCR; TCRdb holds only in-frame clones, not every one. This sample has 140,000 or so clones; approximately 83% occur once, and the top ten carry around 2%. Input material: PBMCs. These receptors were taken from a woman aged 40 to 50 in good health and CMV-seronegative.

This chain connects TRBV11-2 to TRBJ2-5; D perhaps matches TRBD2 (6 bases). The CDR3 spans 15 residues. V was cut by 5 bases and J by 2 bases, with 15 bases left in between. CDR1 and CDR2 from the germline V gene are SGHAT and FQNNGV. The CDR3 sequence: CASSLGPAGQETQYF. The CDR3 DNA reads TGTGCCAGCAGCCTCGGCCCCGCGGGGCAAGAGACCCAGTACTTC.

The chain carries TRBV25-1 and TRBJ1-1, with a weak D call TRBD1 (6 bases). The V gene's germline CDR1 is MGHDK and CDR2 SYGVNS. V shed 7 bases and J shed 6 bases, with 24 bases lying between them. The CDR3 covers 16 residues. This chain's CDR3 is CASIGGGRNVGSEAFF. CDR3 bases: TGTGCCAGCATTGGGGGGGGCAGGAACGTTGGGTCTGAAGCTTTCTTT.

This chain links TRBV5-1 with TRBJ2-3; 10 bases map to TRBD2. The CDR3 contains 15 residues. Germline CDR1 SGHRS, CDR2 YFSETQ. The trim removed 2 bases at V and 0 bases at J, leaving 0 bases unmatched. DNA of the CDR3: TGCGCCAGCAGCTTACTAGCGGGAAGCACAGATACGCAGTATTTT. Its protein is CASSLLAGSTDTQYF.

This rearrangement joins TRBV28 to TRBJ1-5; 11 bases fit TRBD1. J gave up 5 bases and V 5 bases, and 5 bases lay outside the gene matches. This CDR3 region has 15 residues. Per the germline V gene, CDR1 is MDHEN and CDR2 is SYDVKM. CDR3: CASSQGQGADQPQHF. For the CDR3, the DNA is TGTGCCAGCAGTCAAGGACAGGGGGCGGATCAGCCCCAGCATTTT.

This clone was recorded a few times. This chain links TRBV5-1 with TRBJ2-5; 8 bases fit TRBD2. The V gene's germline CDR1 is SGHRS and CDR2 YFSETQ. After removal of 4 bases from V and 5 bases from J, the junction contained 16 bases not matched to a gene. The CDR3 has 17 residues. The CDR3 loop is CASSPPSGRGVDETQYF. The CDR3 DNA reads as TGCGCCAGCAGCCCACCTTCGGGGCGGGGGGTGGATGAGACCCAGTACTTC.

J is TRBJ2-3 and V is TRBV5-5; D is perhaps TRBD1 (7 bases). V was pared by 1 base and J by 6 bases, with 15 bases between. The CDR3 runs 15 residues. The germline CDR1 and CDR2 sequences are SGHKS and YYEKEE (reference sequence). The CDR3 loop reads CASSLLRQGGDTQYF. In nucleotides, the CDR3 is TGTGCCAGCAGCTTGCTGCGGCAGGGGGGTGATACGCAGTATTTT.

V gene TRBV28 combines with J gene TRBJ2-7; 7 bases fit TRBD2. The trim removed 4 bases at V and 3 bases at J, leaving 6 bases unmatched. Germline CDR1 and CDR2: MDHEN and SYDVKM. The CDR3 totals 14 residues. The DNA for the CDR3 is TGTGCCAGCAGTTCCCGGTGGGAGGGCTACGAGCAGTACTTC. Its translation is CASSSRWEGYEQYF.